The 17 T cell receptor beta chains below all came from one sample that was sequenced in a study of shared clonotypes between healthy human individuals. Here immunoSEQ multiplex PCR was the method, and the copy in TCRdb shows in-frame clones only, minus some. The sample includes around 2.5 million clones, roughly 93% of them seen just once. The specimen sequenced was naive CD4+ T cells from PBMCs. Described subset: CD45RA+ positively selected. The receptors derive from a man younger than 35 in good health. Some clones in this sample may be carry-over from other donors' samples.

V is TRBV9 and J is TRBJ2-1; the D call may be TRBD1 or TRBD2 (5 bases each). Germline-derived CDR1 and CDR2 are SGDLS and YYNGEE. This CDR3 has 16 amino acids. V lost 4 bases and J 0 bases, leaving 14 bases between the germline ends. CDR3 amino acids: CASSPMGRGSYNEQFF. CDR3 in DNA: TGTGCCAGCAGCCCCATGGGACGAGGCTCCTACAATGAGCAGTTCTTC.

The CDR3 is CASSPYPTSRSTDTQYF. The CDR3 region has the DNA TGTGCCAGCTCACCTTATCCGACTAGCCGGAGCACAGATACGCAGTATTTT. The chain carries TRBV18 and TRBJ2-3, with 7 bases lining up with TRBD2. Trimming at V came to 3 bases and at J to 0 bases, leaving 9 bases not matched to a gene. Germline V lookup: CDR1 KGHSH, CDR2 LQKENI. This CDR3 is built from 17 residues.

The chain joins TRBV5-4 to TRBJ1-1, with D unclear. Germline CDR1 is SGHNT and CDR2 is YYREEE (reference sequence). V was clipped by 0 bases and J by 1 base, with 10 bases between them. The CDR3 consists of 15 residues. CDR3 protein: CASSLERAANTEAFF. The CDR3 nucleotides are TGTGCCAGCAGCTTGGAGAGGGCTGCGAACACTGAAGCTTTCTTT.

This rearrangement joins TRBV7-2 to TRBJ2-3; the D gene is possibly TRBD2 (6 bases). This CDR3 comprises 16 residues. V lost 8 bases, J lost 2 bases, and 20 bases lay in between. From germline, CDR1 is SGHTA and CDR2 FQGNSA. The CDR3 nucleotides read TGTGCCAGCGCCTTGGGGATAGCGGAAACCACAGATACGCAGTATTTT. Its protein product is CASALGIAETTDTQYF. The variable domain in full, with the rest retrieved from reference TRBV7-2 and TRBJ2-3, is GAGVSQSPSNKVTEKGKDVELRCDPISGHTALYWYRQSLGQGLEFLIYFQGNSAPDKSGLPSDRFSAERTGGSVSTLTIQRTQQEDSAVYLCASALGIAETTDTQYFGPGTRLTVL.

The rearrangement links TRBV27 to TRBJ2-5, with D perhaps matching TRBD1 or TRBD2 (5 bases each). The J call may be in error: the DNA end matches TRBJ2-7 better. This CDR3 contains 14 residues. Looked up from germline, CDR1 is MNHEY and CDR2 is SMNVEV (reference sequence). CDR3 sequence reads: CASSLGQGAYEQYF. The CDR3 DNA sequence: TGTGCCAGCAGTTTGGGCCAGGGAGCCTACGAGCAGTACTTC.

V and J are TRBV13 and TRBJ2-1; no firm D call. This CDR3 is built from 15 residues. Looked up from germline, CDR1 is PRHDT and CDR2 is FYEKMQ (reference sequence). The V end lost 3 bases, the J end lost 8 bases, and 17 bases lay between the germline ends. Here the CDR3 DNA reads TGTGCCAGCAGCTTCCAAGCGAAGAAGCTGGATGAGCAGTTCTTC. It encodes CASSFQAKKLDEQFF.

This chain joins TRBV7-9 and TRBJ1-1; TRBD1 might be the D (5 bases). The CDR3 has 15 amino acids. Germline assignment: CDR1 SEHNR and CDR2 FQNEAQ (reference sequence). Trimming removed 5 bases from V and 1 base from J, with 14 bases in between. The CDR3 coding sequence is TGTGCCAGCAGCACCCCCAGGGAGGGGAACACTGAAGCTTTCTTT. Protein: CASSTPREGNTEAFF.

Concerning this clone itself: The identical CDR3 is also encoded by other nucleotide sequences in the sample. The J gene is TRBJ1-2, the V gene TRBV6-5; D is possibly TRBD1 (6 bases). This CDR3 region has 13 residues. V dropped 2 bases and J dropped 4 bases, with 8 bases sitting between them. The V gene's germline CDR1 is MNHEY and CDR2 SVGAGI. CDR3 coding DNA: TGTGCCAGCAGTTACGAGGGGGTCTATGGCTACACCTTC. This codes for CASSYEGVYGYTF.

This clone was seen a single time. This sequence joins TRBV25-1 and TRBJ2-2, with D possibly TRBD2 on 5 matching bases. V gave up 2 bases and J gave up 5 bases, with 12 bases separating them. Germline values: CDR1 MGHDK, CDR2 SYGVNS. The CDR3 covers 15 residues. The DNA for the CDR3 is TGTGCCAGCAGTGAAATGAGGGCGAGAACCGGGGAGCTGTTTTTT. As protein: CASSEMRARTGELFF.

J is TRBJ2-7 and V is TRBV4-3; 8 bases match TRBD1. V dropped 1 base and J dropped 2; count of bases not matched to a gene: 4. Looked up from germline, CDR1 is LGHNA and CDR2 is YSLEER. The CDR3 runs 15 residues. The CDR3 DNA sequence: TGCGCCAGCAGCCAAGCCGGGACAGGCACCTACGAGCAGTACTTC. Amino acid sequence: CASSQAGTGTYEQYF.

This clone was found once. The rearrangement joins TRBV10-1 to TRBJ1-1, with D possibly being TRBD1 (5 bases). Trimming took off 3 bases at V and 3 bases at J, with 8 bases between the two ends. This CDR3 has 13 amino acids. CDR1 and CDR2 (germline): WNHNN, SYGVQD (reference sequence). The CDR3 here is CASSDDSYTEAFF. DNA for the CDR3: TGCGCCAGCAGTGATGACAGCTACACTGAAGCTTTCTTT.

CDR3 protein: CASLAGQGSYEQYF. The CDR3 region has the DNA TGTGCCAGCCTGGCGGGACAGGGCTCCTACGAGCAGTACTTC. The chain uses TRBV6-6 and TRBJ2-7; TRBD1 matches at 9 bases. The CDR3 is made up of 14 amino acids. V lost 8 bases and J lost 0; bases outside the gene matches: 5. Germline V gene sequence: CDR1 MNHNY, CDR2 SVGAGI (reference sequence).

The CDR3 nucleotides are TGTGCCAGCAGCCTTCGTCCGGGACAGAGAGATGGCTACACCTTC. It encodes CASSLRPGQRDGYTF. This chain joins TRBV7-3 and TRBJ1-2; 7 bases align to TRBD1. After removal of 5 bases from V and 6 bases from J, the junction contained 12 bases not matched to a gene. The CDR3 covers 15 residues. Germline CDR1 is SGHTA and CDR2 is FQGTGA.

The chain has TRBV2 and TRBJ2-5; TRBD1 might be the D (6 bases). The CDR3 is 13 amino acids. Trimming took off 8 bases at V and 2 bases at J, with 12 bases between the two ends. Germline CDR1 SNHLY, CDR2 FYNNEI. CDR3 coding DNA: TGTGCCAGCCGGAGACAGGTACAAGAGACCCAGTACTTC. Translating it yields CASRRQVQETQYF.

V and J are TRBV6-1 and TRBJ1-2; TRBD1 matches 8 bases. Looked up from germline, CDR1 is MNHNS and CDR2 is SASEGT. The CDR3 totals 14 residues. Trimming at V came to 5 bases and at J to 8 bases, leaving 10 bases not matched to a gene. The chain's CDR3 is CASSTRTGIIGYTF. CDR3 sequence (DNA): TGTGCCAGCAGTACCCGGACAGGGATCATCGGCTACACCTTC.

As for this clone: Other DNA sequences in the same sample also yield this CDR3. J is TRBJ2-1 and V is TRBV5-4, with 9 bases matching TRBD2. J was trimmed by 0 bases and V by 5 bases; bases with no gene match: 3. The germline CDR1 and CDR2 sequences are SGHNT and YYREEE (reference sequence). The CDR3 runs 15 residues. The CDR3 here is CASSPAGGSYNEQFF. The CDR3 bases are TGTGCCAGCAGTCCAGCGGGAGGCTCCTACAATGAGCAGTTCTTC.

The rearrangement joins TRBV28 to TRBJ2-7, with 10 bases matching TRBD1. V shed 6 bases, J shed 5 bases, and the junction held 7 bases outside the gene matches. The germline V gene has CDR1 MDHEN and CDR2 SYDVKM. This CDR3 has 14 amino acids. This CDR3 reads CASRGGTGAHEQYF. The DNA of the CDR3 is TGTGCCAGCAGGGGGGGGACAGGGGCCCACGAGCAGTACTTC. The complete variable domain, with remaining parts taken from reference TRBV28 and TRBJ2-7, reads DVKVTQSSRYLVKRTGEKVFLECVQDMDHENMFWYRQDPGLGLRLIYFSYDVKMKEKGDIPEGYSVSREKKERFSLILESASTNQTSMYLCASRGGTGAHEQYFGPGTRLTVT.